The present T cell receptor (beta chain) was sequenced within a study of CD8+CD57+ T cells in acquired aplastic anemia. Researchers used genomic DNA as the template to profile TCR beta VDJ and CDR3. TCRdb re-called the reads with MiXCR, one entry per CDR3 protein. The sample includes fewer than 200,000 distinct CDR3 sequences, over 70% of them seen just once. Trimming took off 1 base at V and 0 bases at J, with 4 bases between the two ends. The germline gives CDR1 LNHNV, CDR2 YYDKDF (reference sequence). This CDR3 comprises 13 residues. The patients chosen for sequencing had shown expansion of CD8+CD57+ cells (detected by flow cytometry).

The TCR originated in a human donor with aplastic anemia. This chain connects TRBV15 to TRBJ2-7; D ambiguous. Sample: sorted CD4+, CD8+, or CD8+CD57+ T cells (not recorded which) from PBMCs. The CDR3 is CATSRVDSYEQYF. Written as DNA, the CDR3 is TGTGCCACCAGCAGAGTGGACTCCTACGAGCAGTACTTC. The variable domain in full, completed from reference TRBV15 and TRBJ2-7, reads DAMVIQNPRYQVTQFGKPVTLSCSQTLNHNVMYWYQQKSSQAPKLLFHYYDKDFNNEADTPDNFQSRRPNTSFCFLDIRSPGLGDTAMYLCATSRVDSYEQYFGPGTRLTVT.